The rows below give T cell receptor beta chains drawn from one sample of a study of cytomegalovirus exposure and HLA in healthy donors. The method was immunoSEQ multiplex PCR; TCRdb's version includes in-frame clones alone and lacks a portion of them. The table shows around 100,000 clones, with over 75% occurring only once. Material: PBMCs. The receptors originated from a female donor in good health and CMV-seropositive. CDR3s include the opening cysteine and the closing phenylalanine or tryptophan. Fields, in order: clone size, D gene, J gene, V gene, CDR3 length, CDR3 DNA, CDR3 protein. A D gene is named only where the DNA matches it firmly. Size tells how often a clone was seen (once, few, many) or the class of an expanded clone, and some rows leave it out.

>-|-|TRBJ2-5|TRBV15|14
TGTGCCACCAGCAGAGTCCCCCGAGGGGAGACCCAGTACTTC
CATSRVPRGETQYF
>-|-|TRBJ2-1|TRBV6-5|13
TGTGCCAGCAGCAATCCCCTAACCAATGAGCAGTTCTTC
CASSNPLTNEQFF
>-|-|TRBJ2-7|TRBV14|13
TGTGCCAGCAGCCAAGAGACAGGTTGCGAGCAGTACTTC
CASSQETGCEQYF
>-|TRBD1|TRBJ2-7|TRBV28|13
TGTGCCAGCAGGATGACAGGGAGAGGCGAGCAGTACTTC
CASRMTGRGEQYF
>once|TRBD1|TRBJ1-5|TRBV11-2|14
TGTGCCAGCAGCTTGACAGGGAGGAATCAGCCCCAGCATTTT
CASSLTGRNQPQHF
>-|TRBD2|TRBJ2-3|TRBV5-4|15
TGTGCCAGCAGCAAAAGGCGGCGGGGGACGGATACGCAGTATTTT
CASSKRRRGTDTQYF
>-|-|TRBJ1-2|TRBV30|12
TGTGCCTGGAATCCAGGGGCCTATGGCTACACCTTC
CAWNPGAYGYTF
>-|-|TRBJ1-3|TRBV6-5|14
TGTGCCAGCAGTTTCCAGGGCTCTGGAAACACCATATATTTT
CASSFQGSGNTIYF
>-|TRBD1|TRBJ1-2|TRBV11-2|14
TGTGCCAGCAGTCCCGACAGGGCACGATATGGCTACACCTTC
CASSPDRARYGYTF
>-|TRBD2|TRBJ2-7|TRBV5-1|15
TGCGCCAGCAGCCCTACCGGGACTACCAACTACGAGCAGTACTTC
CASSPTGTTNYEQYF
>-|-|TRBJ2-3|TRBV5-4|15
TGTGCCAGCAGCTTGGATCCCCCTGTTCGGGATACGCAGTATTTT
CASSLDPPVRDTQYF
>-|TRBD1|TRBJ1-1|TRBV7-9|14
TGTGCCAGCAGCTTAGTCGGGACAGCCACTGAAGCTTTCTTT
CASSLVGTATEAFF
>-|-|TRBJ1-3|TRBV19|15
TGTGCCAGTTCGCAGGGTAGAAACTCTGGAAACACCATATATTTT
CASSQGRNSGNTIYF
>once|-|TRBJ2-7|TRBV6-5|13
TGTGCCAGCAGGCTTGACAGCTCCTACGAGCAGTACTTC
CASRLDSSYEQYF
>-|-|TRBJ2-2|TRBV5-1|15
TGCGCCAGCAGCTCCATTCGGGGGGCCACCGGGGAGCTGTTTTTT
CASSSIRGATGELFF
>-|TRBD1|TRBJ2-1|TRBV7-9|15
TGTGCCAGCCACGGCTGGACAGGGGAACACAATGAGCAGTTCTTC
CASHGWTGEHNEQFF
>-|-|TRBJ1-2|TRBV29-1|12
TGCAGCGTTTCGTCCAGGGTGAATGGCTACACCTTC
CSVSSRVNGYTF
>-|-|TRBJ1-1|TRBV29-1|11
TGCAGCGTTGTAGTGAACACTGAAGCTTTCTTT
CSVVVNTEAFF
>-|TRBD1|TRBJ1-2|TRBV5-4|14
TGTGCCAGCAGGCGGACAGGGAGGCACTATGGCTACACCTTC
CASRRTGRHYGYTF
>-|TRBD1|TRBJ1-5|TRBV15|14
TGTGCCACCAGCACAGAACAGGGGGCGGGGCCCCAGCATTTT
CATSTEQGAGPQHF
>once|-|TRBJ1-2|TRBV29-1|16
TGCAGCGTTGTGCCCTTGGCAGACAAAGCTAACTATGGCTACACCTTC
CSVVPLADKANYGYTF
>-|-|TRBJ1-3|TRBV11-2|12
TGTGCCAGCACTTCTCCCAGGGATGCCATATATTTT
CASTSPRDAIYF
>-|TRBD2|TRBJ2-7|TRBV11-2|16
TGTGCCAGCAGCGCCGGCGTCGGCAGCGGGGCCTACGAGCAGTACTTC
CASSAGVGSGAYEQYF
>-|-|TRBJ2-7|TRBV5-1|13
TGCGCCAGCAGCTTGGTATTGGGGGGCGAGCAGTACTTC
CASSLVLGGEQYF
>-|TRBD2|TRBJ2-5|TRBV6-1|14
TGTGCCAGCAGTAGCGGGGGGGTCCAAGAGACCCAGTACTTC
CASSSGGVQETQYF
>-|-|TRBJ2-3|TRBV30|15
TGTGCCTGGAGTGTACCGAGCGGAACCACAGATACGCAGTATTTT
CAWSVPSGTTDTQYF
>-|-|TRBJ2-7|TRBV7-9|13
TGTGCCAGCAGCTTGCAACAATCCCTCGAGCAGTACTTC
CASSLQQSLEQYF
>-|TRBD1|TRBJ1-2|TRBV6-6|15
TGTGCCAGCAGTCCTGCGGGACAGGGGTACTATGGCTACACCTTC
CASSPAGQGYYGYTF
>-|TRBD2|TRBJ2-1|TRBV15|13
TGTGCCACCAGCAGTCTGGCGGGGGAAGAGCAGTTCTTC
CATSSLAGEEQFF
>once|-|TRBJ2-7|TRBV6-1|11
TGTGCCACCCAGGGGACCTACGAGCAGTACTTC
CATQGTYEQYF